This T cell receptor (beta chain) was found in a study of blood T cell repertoires in COVID-19. The CDR3 runs 17 residues. The trim removed 1 base at V and 2 bases at J, leaving 7 bases unmatched. CDR1 and CDR2 from the germline V gene are SSHAT and FNYEAQ (reference sequence). As originally analysed: Estimation of nucleated cell counts was performed using reference gene primer amplification. Sequenced by immunoSEQ multiplex PCR; TCRdb stores in-frame clones only, minus some. V and J calls and clone size come straight from that table; D and trimming were deduced from the DNA. This sample has about 400,000 clones, with 70% to 90% found just once.

The rearrangement joins TRBV7-7 to TRBJ2-1; 8 bases line up with TRBD2. Sample: peripheral blood. This clonotype originated in a woman aged 60-70 years with COVID-19, enrolled during active disease. This CDR3 reads CASSLEGAGGAYNEQFF. The CDR3 region has the DNA TGTGCCAGCAGCTTAGAAGGGGCGGGGGGCGCCTACAATGAGCAGTTCTTC.